This TCR beta chain was observed in a study of cytomegalovirus exposure and HLA in healthy donors. Study overall: The same platform as the approximately 670 first-cohort repertoires was used for the 100 to 150 validation repertoires, a later analysis reported.

The donors formed part of the roughly 120-subject validation cohort, distinct from the approximately 670-subject first cohort. Here immunoSEQ multiplex PCR was the method, and the copy in TCRdb shows in-frame clones only, minus some. This table holds about 63,000 clones, around 89% found once. Per germline, CDR1 GTSNPN and CDR2 SVGIG (reference sequence). With V trimmed by 1 base and J by 4 bases, 1 base remained unmatched. CDR3 length equals 12 residues. Sequenced: PBMCs. The chain uses TRBV30 and TRBJ2-7, with 7 nucleotides matching TRBD1. This TCR derives from a young woman in good health and CMV-seronegative. CDR3 sequence reads: CAWSAQGYEQYF. In nucleotides, the CDR3 is TGTGCCTGGAGTGCACAGGGGTACGAGCAGTACTTC.